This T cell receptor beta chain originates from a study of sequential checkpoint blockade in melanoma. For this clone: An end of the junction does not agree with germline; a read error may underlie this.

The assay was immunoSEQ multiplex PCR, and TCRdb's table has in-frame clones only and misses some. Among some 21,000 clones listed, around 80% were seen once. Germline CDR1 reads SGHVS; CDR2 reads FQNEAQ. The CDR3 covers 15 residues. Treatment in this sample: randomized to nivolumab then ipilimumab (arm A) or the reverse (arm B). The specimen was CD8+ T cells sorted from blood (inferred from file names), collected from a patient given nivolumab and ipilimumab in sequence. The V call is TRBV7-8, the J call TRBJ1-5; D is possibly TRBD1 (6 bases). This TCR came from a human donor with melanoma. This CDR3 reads CAGSLLGGLNQPQHF. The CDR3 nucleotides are TGTGCCGGCAGCTTATTGGGGGGGCTCAACCAGCCCCAGCATTTT.